This passage covers 4 T cell receptor beta chains from one sample sequenced in a study of blood T cell repertoires in COVID-19. Some clones are missing from TCRdb's copy, which holds only in-frame ones; the method was immunoSEQ multiplex PCR. In the table there are under 70,000 clones, about 80% of which are singletons. The sample taken for sequencing was peripheral blood. Receptors originate from a human donor in a cohort sampled during active COVID-19.

The rearrangement joins TRBV7-3 to TRBJ1-1, with D unclear. V lost 5 bases and J 5 bases, leaving 18 bases between the germline ends. Germline CDR1 is SGHTA and CDR2 is FQGTGA. The CDR3 contains 15 residues. The CDR3 region is CASSASGGLGTEAFF. The CDR3 DNA sequence: TGTGCCAGCAGCGCCTCTGGCGGGCTTGGGACTGAAGCTTTCTTT.

This clone has a handful of counts. V usage is TRBV5-1 and J usage is TRBJ1-4; 9 positions match TRBD1. CDR3 size: 17 residues. CDR1 is SGHRS and CDR2 is YFSETQ in the germline V gene. V lost 4 bases, J lost 0 bases, and 7 bases stayed unmatched. CDR3 protein: CASSQMGQGATNEKLFF. The CDR3 DNA is TGCGCCAGCAGCCAGATGGGACAGGGTGCAACTAATGAAAAACTGTTTTTT. The variable domain in full, with the rest retrieved from reference TRBV5-1 and TRBJ1-4, is KAGVTQTPRYLIKTRGQQVTLSCSPISGHRSVSWYQQTPGQGLQFLFEYFSETQRNKGNFPGRFSGRQFSNSRSEMNVSTLELGDSALYLCASSQMGQGATNEKLFFGSGTQLSVL.

The V call is TRBV5-8, the J call TRBJ2-7; D is possibly TRBD2 (6 bases). CDR1 is SGHTS and CDR2 is YDEGEE in the germline V gene. Trimming pared 0 bases from V and 1 base from J, leaving 11 bases between. The CDR3 has 15 amino acids. The CDR3 loop is CASSLAGGRSYEQYF. DNA for the CDR3: TGTGCCAGCAGCTTGGCCGGGGGTAGATCCTACGAGCAGTACTTC.

The CDR3 bases are TGTGCCAGCAGCATCGGACAGGCTGAGAATTCACCCCTCCACTTT. Its protein is CASSIGQAENSPLHF. The chain links TRBV7-8 to TRBJ1-6; 7 bases agree with TRBD1. The CDR3 loop spans 15 amino acids. V was clipped by 5 bases and J by 7 bases; unmatched bases: 8. Germline CDR1 and CDR2: SGHVS and FQNEAQ.